This passage covers 5 T cell receptor beta chains from one sample sequenced in a study of T cell changes during pregnancy in multiple sclerosis. The assay was immunoSEQ multiplex PCR, and TCRdb's table has in-frame clones only and misses some. The sample holds roughly 44,000 clones, 88% seen once. This specimen consisted of CD8+ T cells from peripheral blood mononuclear cells, obtained after pregnancy. These TCRs come from a female donor in good health, enrolled as a control in a pregnancy study.

This chain uses TRBV6-4 with TRBJ1-1, with 7 bases identical to TRBD1. The germline CDR1 and CDR2 sequences are MRHNA and SNTAGT. This CDR3 comprises 14 residues. Trimming removed 5 bases from V and 0 bases from J; junction bases left unmatched: 3. The CDR3 here is CASSQTGMNTEAFF. CDR3 bases: TGTGCCAGCAGTCAGACAGGGATGAACACTGAAGCTTTCTTT.

The V call is TRBV5-1, the J call TRBJ2-3; possibly TRBD1 for D (6 bases). Trimming stripped 3 bases from V and 2 bases from J, with 13 bases between. The germline V gene has CDR1 SGHRS and CDR2 YFSETQ. The CDR3 is 15 residues long. CDR3 DNA: TGCGCCAGCAGCTCTAGGACAGACTCCACAGATACGCAGTATTTT. This gives the protein CASSSRTDSTDTQYF.

The chain has TRBV6-5 and TRBJ1-4; D is unclear. CDR1 and CDR2 from the germline V gene are MNHEY and SVGAGI. V shed 4 bases and J shed 7 bases, with 13 bases lying between them. This CDR3 has 14 residues. The CDR3, as DNA: TGTGCCAGCAGTTCAAGAGGGCCCGGTGAAAAACTGTTTTTT. This translates into CASSSRGPGEKLFF.

This chain links TRBV27 with TRBJ1-1; perhaps TRBD1 as D (6 bases). V was shortened by 5 bases and J by 5 bases, with 18 bases between the two germline ends. CDR1 MNHEY and CDR2 SMNVEV come from the germline V gene (reference sequence). This CDR3 has 15 amino acids. The CDR3 nucleotides read TGTGCCAGCAGTCTAGATACAGGGATCCTGACTGAAGCTTTCTTT. Translation: CASSLDTGILTEAFF.

This rearrangement joins TRBV7-9 to TRBJ1-2; 8 bases align to TRBD1. This CDR3 spans 13 amino acids. The V and J ends lost 4 bases and 7 bases, in that order; junction bases with no gene match: 5. Looked up from germline, CDR1 is SEHNR and CDR2 is FQNEAQ (reference sequence). The CDR3 spells CASSSGGFRGYTF. The CDR3 DNA is TGTGCCAGCAGCTCAGGGGGCTTTCGTGGCTACACCTTC.